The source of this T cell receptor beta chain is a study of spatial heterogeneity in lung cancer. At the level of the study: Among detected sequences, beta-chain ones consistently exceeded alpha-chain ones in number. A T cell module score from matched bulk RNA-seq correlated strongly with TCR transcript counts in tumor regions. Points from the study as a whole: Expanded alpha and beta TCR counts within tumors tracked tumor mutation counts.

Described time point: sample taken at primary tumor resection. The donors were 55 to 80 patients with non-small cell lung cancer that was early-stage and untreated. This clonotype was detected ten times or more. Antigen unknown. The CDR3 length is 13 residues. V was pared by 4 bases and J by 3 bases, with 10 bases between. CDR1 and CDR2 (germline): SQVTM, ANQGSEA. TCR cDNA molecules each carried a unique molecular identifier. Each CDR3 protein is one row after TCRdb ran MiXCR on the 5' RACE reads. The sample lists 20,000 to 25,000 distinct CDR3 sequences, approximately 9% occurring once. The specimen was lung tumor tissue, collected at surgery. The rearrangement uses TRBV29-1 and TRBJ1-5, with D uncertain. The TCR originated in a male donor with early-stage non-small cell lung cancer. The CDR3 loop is CSVVLGHNQPQHF. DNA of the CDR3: TGCAGCGTTGTATTGGGTCACAATCAGCCCCAGCATTTT.